The present T cell receptor (beta chain) was sequenced within a study of cytomegalovirus exposure and HLA in healthy donors. Study results and limitations: Confirmation in vitro established that a few CMV-associated chains were specific for CMV antigens.

To note about this clone: The antigen is not known.

60 Vbeta and 13 Jbeta primers were used in PCR. Under the authors' procedure: Some 10 million of the approximately 80 million unique TCR beta chains counted in a later analysis were shared. Libraries were prepared by immunoSEQ multiplex PCR; TCRdb keeps only in-frame clonotypes and omits some of them. V and J calls and clone size are as listed in that table; D and trimming were resolved from the DNA. The sample shows approximately 150,000 clones, over 60% of them seen only once. What was sequenced was PBMCs. This TCR came from a male donor in good health and CMV-seronegative.

CDR3 in amino acids: CASSPGQYEQYF. The CDR3 bases are TGTGCCAGCAGTCCCGGACAGTACGAGCAGTACTTC. The rearrangement joins TRBV6-5 to TRBJ2-7; perhaps TRBD1 as D (6 bases). V lost 5 bases and J 4 bases, leaving 9 bases between the germline ends. This CDR3 contains 12 residues. CDR1 MNHEY and CDR2 SVGAGI come from the germline V gene.